Following are 5 T cell receptor beta chains from one sample sequenced in a study of technical replicates of blood from several donors. Measured with immunoSEQ multiplex PCR; TCRdb has only the in-frame clones, and not every one. Of 50,000 or so clones in the sample, approximately 90% were seen once. Input material: PBMCs. The receptors come from a human donor in good health. Some clones in this sample may be carry-over from other donors' samples.

This chain links TRBV19 with TRBJ1-4; tentatively, D is TRBD1 (5 bases). This CDR3 has 16 residues. Trimming pared 6 bases from V and 7 bases from J, leaving 21 bases between. Germline assignment: CDR1 LNHDA and CDR2 SQIVND (reference sequence). The CDR3 DNA sequence: TGTGCCAGTAGCATAAGGGGCCGGGCGGAACCTGAAAAACTGTTTTTT. Amino acids: CASSIRGRAEPEKLFF.

The V call is TRBV9, the J call TRBJ2-5; TRBD2 aligns across 9 bases. This CDR3 is 15 amino acids long. Germline loops: CDR1 SGDLS, CDR2 YYNGEE. Trimming cost V 0 bases and J 5 bases; bases outside gene matches: 5. The CDR3 bases are TGTGCCAGCAGCGTAGCCACTAGCGGGCGGGAGACCCAGTACTTC. Translated: CASSVATSGRETQYF.

The CDR3 DNA reads as TGTGCCAGCATGGGGCGGTGGGGCGGACTAGCGGGAGGTACTTCCACAGATACGCAGTATTTT. Translating gives CASMGRWGGLAGGTSTDTQYF. V and J are TRBV14 and TRBJ2-3; the match to TRBD2 covers 14 bases. Germline trimming cut 7 bases from V and 2 bases from J; bases unmatched to any gene: 20. This CDR3 spans 21 amino acids. Germline CDR1 SGHDN, CDR2 FVKESK.

The gene calls are TRBV7-9 and TRBJ2-5; TRBD1 agrees at 8 bases. Germline trimming cut 4 bases from V and 5 bases from J; bases unmatched to any gene: 6. The germline CDR1 and CDR2 sequences are SEHNR and FQNEAQ (reference sequence). This CDR3 has 14 amino acids. CDR3 bases: TGTGCCAGCAGCTCCGGCCGGGACAGGGAGACCCAGTACTTC. Protein sequence: CASSSGRDRETQYF.

J is TRBJ1-1 and V is TRBV13, with D hard to call. CDR3 length equals 13 residues. The V end was cut by 6 bases, the J end by 11 bases, with 19 bases between. The V gene's germline CDR1 is PRHDT and CDR2 FYEKMQ (reference sequence). This CDR3 reads CASSSLRGLIAFF. The CDR3 DNA reads TGTGCCAGCAGTTCCCTGAGAGGGCTGATTGCTTTCTTT.